This entry lists 8 T cell receptor beta chains sequenced from one sample in a study of sequential checkpoint blockade in melanoma. Libraries were prepared by immunoSEQ multiplex PCR; TCRdb keeps only in-frame clonotypes and omits some of them. This table has around 19,000 clones, roughly 72% appearing once. As to treatment: randomized to nivolumab then ipilimumab (arm A) or the reverse (arm B). Sequencing was performed on CD8+ T cells sorted from blood (inferred from file names), taken from a patient given nivolumab and ipilimumab in sequence. Receptors originate from a human donor with melanoma.

Within the sample, this clone is medium-sized. The chain couples TRBV6-4 to TRBJ2-6, with 14 bases fitting TRBD2. Germline CDR1 reads MRHNA; CDR2 reads SNTAGT. This CDR3 is 17 amino acids long. Trimming cost V 2 bases and J 3 bases; bases outside gene matches: 0. Here the CDR3 DNA reads TGTGCCAGCAGTGACGGGACTAGCGGGAGTGGGGCCAACGTCCTGACTTTC. This gives the protein CASSDGTSGSGANVLTF.

This sequence joins TRBV19 and TRBJ1-3, with D perhaps matching TRBD1 (6 bases). Germline-derived CDR1 and CDR2 are LNHDA and SQIVND (reference sequence). The CDR3 runs 15 residues. The ends were cut back, 3 bases at V and 0 bases at J, with 9 bases in the middle. The CDR3 DNA reads as TGTGCCAGTAGTATCGGACAGAACTCTGGAAACACCATATATTTT. Residues: CASSIGQNSGNTIYF.

This chain joins TRBV5-6 and TRBJ2-7, with D possibly TRBD2 on 6 matching bases. Trimming stripped 0 bases from V and 1 base from J, with 11 bases between. Per germline, CDR1 SGHDT and CDR2 YYEEEE. CDR3 length: 15 amino acids. CDR3 loop: CASSLEASDSYEQYF. The CDR3 coding sequence is TGTGCCAGCAGCTTGGAGGCTAGCGATTCCTACGAGCAGTACTTC.

The chain carries TRBV11-1 and TRBJ2-7; 12 bases line up with TRBD2. J gave up 5 bases and V 4 bases, and 12 bases lay outside the gene matches. Germline V lookup: CDR1 SGHAT, CDR2 FQDESV (reference sequence). The CDR3 runs 17 residues. For the CDR3, the DNA is TGTGCCAGCAGCTCGGGGCCCACCCTAGCGGGGGGGGACGAGCAGTACTTC. This sequence encodes CASSSGPTLAGGDEQYF.

V gene TRBV9 combines with J gene TRBJ2-5, with D uncertain. The DNA end lines up better with TRBJ2-7; the J call may be wrong. The CDR3 sequence is 11 residues long. The germline V gene encodes CDR1 SGDLS and CDR2 YYNGEE. CDR3 sequence (DNA): TGTGCCAGCAGCCCCGACTACGAGCAGTACTTC. This gives the protein CASSPDYEQYF.

This clone was seen a handful of times. Other DNA variants within this sample encode the same CDR3. The chain links TRBV7-9 to TRBJ2-7, with D unclear. V was clipped by 2 bases and J by 0 bases, with 8 bases between them. Germline CDR1 is SEHNR and CDR2 is FQNEAQ (reference sequence). The CDR3 loop spans 14 amino acids. Written as DNA, the CDR3 is TGTGCCAGCAGCTTACCTGGCAGCTCCTACGAGCAGTACTTC. Its translation is CASSLPGSSYEQYF.

The chain has TRBV11-2 and TRBJ1-2; possibly TRBD1 for D (6 bases). The CDR3 spans 13 residues. V lost 4 bases and J lost 2, with 8 bases in between. The germline V gene has CDR1 SGHAT and CDR2 FQNNGV. In DNA form, the CDR3 reads TGTGCCAGCAGCTCTACAGGGAACTATGGCTACACCTTC. This codes for CASSSTGNYGYTF.

The chain links TRBV11-2 to TRBJ2-7, with 7 bases lining up with TRBD2. The CDR3 totals 15 residues. J gave up 5 bases and V 5 bases, and 12 bases lay outside the gene matches. Germline-derived CDR1 and CDR2 are SGHAT and FQNNGV. The CDR3 sequence is CASSPTGGSRNEQYF. The CDR3 region has the DNA TGTGCCAGCAGCCCGACCGGCGGGAGTAGAAACGAGCAGTACTTC.